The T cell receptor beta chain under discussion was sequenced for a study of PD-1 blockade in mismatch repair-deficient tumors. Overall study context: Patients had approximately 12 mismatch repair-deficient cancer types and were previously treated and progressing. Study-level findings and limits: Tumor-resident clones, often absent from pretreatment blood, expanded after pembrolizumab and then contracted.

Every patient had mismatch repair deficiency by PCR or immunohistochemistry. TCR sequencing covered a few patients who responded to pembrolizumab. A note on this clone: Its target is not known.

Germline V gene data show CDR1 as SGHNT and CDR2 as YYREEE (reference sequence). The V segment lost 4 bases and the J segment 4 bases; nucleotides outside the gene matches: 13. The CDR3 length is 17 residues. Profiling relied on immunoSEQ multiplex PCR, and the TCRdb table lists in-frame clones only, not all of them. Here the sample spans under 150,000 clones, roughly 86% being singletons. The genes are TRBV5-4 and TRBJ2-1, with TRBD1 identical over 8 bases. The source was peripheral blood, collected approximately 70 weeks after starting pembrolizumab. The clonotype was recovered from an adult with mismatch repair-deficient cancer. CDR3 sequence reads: CASSRTPDRGGYNEQFF. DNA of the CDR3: TGTGCCAGCAGCCGAACTCCAGACAGGGGCGGGTACAATGAGCAGTTCTTC.